These 20 T cell receptor beta chains originate from one sample sequenced in a study of T cells in Graves' hyperthyroidism and ophthalmopathy. TCR beta CDR3 region amplification was performed from RNA transcripts. The HTBI primer set was used in a first-round RT-PCR of the TCR CDR3. TCRdb re-called the multiplex PCR reads through MiXCR, storing one row per CDR3 protein. The sample carries about 610,000 distinct CDR3 sequences, just over 45% recorded once. Material for sequencing was peripheral blood or thyroid tissue (not recorded which). These receptors were collected from a young woman with Graves' hyperthyroidism.

V and J are TRBV7-2 and TRBJ2-1; D might be TRBD1 (6 bases). Germline V lookup: CDR1 SGHTA, CDR2 FQGNSA. Trimming removed 5 bases at V and 4 bases at J, with 15 bases between. CDR3 length: 15 amino acids. CDR3: CASSPTGQYYNEQFF. Here the CDR3 DNA reads TGTGCCAGCAGCCCAACGGGACAATATTACAATGAGCAGTTCTTC.

The chain uses TRBV2 and TRBJ2-7; TRBD2 aligns across 15 bases. Matching the DNA end better, TRBJ2-1 makes the J call doubtful. The CDR3 extends over 14 amino acids. Germline CDR1 is SNHLY and CDR2 is FYNNEI. The chain's CDR3 is CASSGTSGRGEQFF. CDR3 nucleotide sequence: TGTGCCAGCAGTGGGACTAGCGGGAGGGGGGAGCAGTTCTTC.

The CDR3 DNA is TGCAGCGTGAGTGGGACTAGCGGAGCTAACTCCTACGAGCAGTACTTC. It specifies CSVSGTSGANSYEQYF. V gene TRBV29-1 combines with J gene TRBJ2-7, with 11 bases aligning to TRBD2. The V segment lost 6 bases and the J segment 0 bases; nucleotides outside the gene matches: 10. The CDR3 consists of 16 residues. Germline lookup yields CDR1 SQVTM and CDR2 ANQGSEA.

The V call is TRBV20-1, the J call TRBJ2-2; 10 bases are a match to TRBD2. V shed 4 bases and J 4 bases; nucleotides not matched to a gene: 18. In germline, CDR1 is DFQATT, CDR2 SNEGSKA (reference sequence). The CDR3 loop spans 19 amino acids. The CDR3 loop reads CSATYGASGRLMGTGELFF. The CDR3 DNA reads TGCAGTGCTACCTACGGGGCTAGCGGGAGATTAATGGGCACCGGGGAGCTGTTTTTT.

This clonotype occurred many times. The chain carries TRBV29-1 and TRBJ2-7; tentative D call: TRBD2 (5 bases). This CDR3 has 13 amino acids. Trimming left V 6 bases short and J 7 bases short, with 19 bases between. CDR1 and CDR2 (germline): SQVTM, ANQGSEA. The CDR3 DNA reads as TGCAGCGTGGGAAGAGCCCCTGAGGGAGAGCAGTACTTC. Protein sequence: CSVGRAPEGEQYF.

This clonotype was counted at least ten times. The rearrangement links TRBV7-6 to TRBJ2-7; 8 bases agree with TRBD2. After removal of 3 bases from V and 5 bases from J, the junction contained 9 bases not matched to a gene. Germline CDR1 and CDR2: SGHVS and FNYEAQ. CDR3 size: 15 residues. CDR3 residues: CASSFVSGKGDEQYF. The CDR3 nucleotides are TGTGCCAGCAGCTTTGTTAGCGGGAAGGGGGACGAGCAGTACTTC.

The CDR3 DNA follows: TGTGCCAGCGGCAGACAGAGTGAAAAACTGTTTTTT. This encodes CASGRQSEKLFF. This sequence joins TRBV18 and TRBJ1-4; perhaps TRBD1 as D (5 bases). The CDR3 consists of 12 residues. Trimming removed 8 bases at V and 7 bases at J, with 11 bases between. Germline V gene data show CDR1 as KGHSH and CDR2 as LQKENI.

This clonotype occurred once. A much larger clonotype is one base distant, so this may be a read error. The chain is built from TRBV2 and TRBJ2-7; possible D gene TRBD1, 5 bases. Germline values: CDR1 SNHLY, CDR2 FYNNEI. CDR3 length: 12 residues. Trimming shortened V by 8 bases and J by 7 bases, and 15 bases separated the two germline ends. CDR3 nucleotide sequence: TGTGCCAGCCGTCAGGGCTCGAGGGAGCAGTACTTC. It specifies CASRQGSREQYF.

This clonotype was observed many times. The chain joins TRBV24-1 to TRBJ2-5; 13 positions match TRBD2. The V and J ends lost 4 bases and 1 base, in that order; junction bases with no gene match: 5. Germline V CDR1 and CDR2: KGHDR, SFDVKD. The CDR3 contains 17 residues. CDR3 bases: TGTGCCACCAGTGAGGGCCGGACTAGCGGGAGCCAAGAGACCCAGTACTTC. Translating gives CATSEGRTSGSQETQYF.

This clonotype occurred many times. This chain links TRBV15 with TRBJ2-1; D perhaps matches TRBD2 (5 bases). This CDR3 contains 12 residues. Germline loops: CDR1 LNHNV, CDR2 YYDKDF (reference sequence). The V end was cut by 4 bases, the J end by 9 bases, with 10 bases between. This CDR3 is CATSIGRAEQFF. CDR3 sequence (DNA): TGTGCCACCAGCATAGGGAGAGCTGAGCAGTTCTTC.

This chain connects TRBV2 to TRBJ2-7, with 9 positions matching TRBD2. Trimming cost V 4 bases and J 2 bases; bases outside gene matches: 6. The CDR3 is 15 residues long. CDR1 and CDR2 from the germline V gene are SNHLY and FYNNEI. DNA of the CDR3: TGTGCCAGCAGTGGGCTAGCGGGAACAACCTACGAGCAGTACTTC. This gives the protein CASSGLAGTTYEQYF.

The chain employs TRBV10-3 and TRBJ2-2; D possibly corresponds to TRBD2 (5 bases). The CDR3 sequence is 13 residues long. V lost 5 bases, J lost 8 bases, and 12 bases lay in between. Germline loops: CDR1 ENHRY, CDR2 SYGVKD. The CDR3 DNA follows: TGTGCCATCAGTCGCGGGCGGACTGGGGAGCTGTTTTTT. Its translation is CAISRGRTGELFF.

This clonotype appeared once. The gene calls are TRBV7-9 and TRBJ2-5; tentative D call: TRBD1 (6 bases). Germline V gene data show CDR1 as SEHNR and CDR2 as FQNEAQ (reference sequence). V gave up 1 base and J gave up 11 bases, with 20 bases separating them. CDR3 length equals 15 residues. Written as DNA, the CDR3 is TGTGCCAGCAGCTTAGTGGGACACCCGACCTGGGAGCAGTACTTC. Protein: CASSLVGHPTWEQYF.

This clonotype came up many times. The rearrangement uses TRBV12-3 or TRBV12-4 and TRBJ1-1; 9 bases line up with TRBD1. CDR3 size: 14 residues. The V and J ends lost 6 bases and 5 bases, in that order; junction bases with no gene match: 7. CDR3 nucleotide sequence: TGTGCCAGCAGAGTACAGGGGGCGCGAACTGAAGCTTTCTTT. It encodes CASRVQGARTEAFF.

The chain combines TRBV2 with TRBJ2-1; the D gene could be TRBD1 or TRBD2 (5 bases each). The V end was cut by 2 bases, the J end by 4 bases, with 15 bases between. The CDR3 is 16 amino acids. Germline CDR1 is SNHLY and CDR2 is FYNNEI. CDR3 amino acids: CASSEPGPPSYNEQFF. CDR3 DNA: TGTGCCAGCAGTGAACCGGGACCACCGTCATACAATGAGCAGTTCTTC.

The chain employs TRBV29-1 and TRBJ2-7; D is unclear. Germline CDR1 SQVTM, CDR2 ANQGSEA. The V end lost 4 bases, the J end lost 5 bases, and 6 bases lay between the germline ends. The CDR3 sequence is 10 residues long. The CDR3 sequence: CSVVRDEQYF. The CDR3 coding sequence is TGCAGCGTTGTGCGAGACGAGCAGTACTTC.

Concerning this clonotype itself: An end of the junction differs from the germline gene, which may be a read error. This chain joins TRBV7-2 and TRBJ2-6, with TRBD2 matching 8 bases. The germline CDR1 and CDR2 sequences are SGHTA and FQGNSA. The CDR3 sequence is 13 residues long. The CDR3 here is CASTYGGANVLTF. CDR3 sequence (DNA): TGTGCCAGCACATACGGGGGGGCAAACGTCCTGACTTTC.

Only a few counts were recorded for this clonotype. The J gene is TRBJ1-1, the V gene TRBV4-1, with 7 bases that match TRBD1. V lost 1 base, J lost 5 bases, and 25 bases stayed unmatched. Germline V gene data show CDR1 as MGHRA and CDR2 as YSYEKL. The CDR3 extends over 21 amino acids. The CDR3 DNA reads TGCGCCAGCAGCCAAGGCCGGTTGTGGGGGGACCGACAGGGTGAAGGGACTGAAGCTTTCTTT. Its protein product is CASSQGRLWGDRQGEGTEAFF.

This clonotype came up many times. The chain carries TRBV7-9 and TRBJ2-2; 14 nucleotides match TRBD2. V lost 5 bases, J lost 6 bases, and 5 bases stayed unmatched. CDR1 is SEHNR, CDR2 FQNEAQ, per germline (reference sequence). The CDR3 is 16 amino acids. DNA for the CDR3: TGTGCCAGCAGCCAGGGACTAGCGGGAGCGCCCGGGGAGCTGTTTTTT. The encoded protein is CASSQGLAGAPGELFF.

This clonotype was detected many times. This chain connects TRBV6-5 to TRBJ1-5; D not resolved. The CDR3 contains 12 residues. Germline V gene lookup returns CDR1 MNHEY and CDR2 SVGAGI. V was trimmed by 8 bases and J by 4 bases, leaving 9 bases between them. The CDR3 bases are TGTGCCAGCCGGCAGTTTAATCAGCCCCAGCATTTT. As protein: CASRQFNQPQHF.